This T cell receptor (beta chain) was obtained from a study of T cell responses to AZD1222 COVID-19 vaccine. TCRdb keeps only in-frame clones here, not all; method: immunoSEQ multiplex PCR. The table shows 60,000 to 100,000 clones, with 92% occurring only once. V gave up 0 bases and J gave up 10 bases; unmatched junction bases: 8. The CDR3 covers 16 residues. CDR1 and CDR2 from the germline V gene are MNHEY and SVGAGI. This clonotype was obtained from an adult in good health. The source material was peripheral blood, sampled on day 0 of MenACWY control vaccination. The V call is TRBV6-5, the J call TRBJ2-1, with 11 bases that match TRBD2. The CDR3: CASSYSILAGVQEQFF. The CDR3 bases are TGTGCCAGCAGTTACTCGATACTAGCGGGAGTCCAAGAGCAGTTCTTC.